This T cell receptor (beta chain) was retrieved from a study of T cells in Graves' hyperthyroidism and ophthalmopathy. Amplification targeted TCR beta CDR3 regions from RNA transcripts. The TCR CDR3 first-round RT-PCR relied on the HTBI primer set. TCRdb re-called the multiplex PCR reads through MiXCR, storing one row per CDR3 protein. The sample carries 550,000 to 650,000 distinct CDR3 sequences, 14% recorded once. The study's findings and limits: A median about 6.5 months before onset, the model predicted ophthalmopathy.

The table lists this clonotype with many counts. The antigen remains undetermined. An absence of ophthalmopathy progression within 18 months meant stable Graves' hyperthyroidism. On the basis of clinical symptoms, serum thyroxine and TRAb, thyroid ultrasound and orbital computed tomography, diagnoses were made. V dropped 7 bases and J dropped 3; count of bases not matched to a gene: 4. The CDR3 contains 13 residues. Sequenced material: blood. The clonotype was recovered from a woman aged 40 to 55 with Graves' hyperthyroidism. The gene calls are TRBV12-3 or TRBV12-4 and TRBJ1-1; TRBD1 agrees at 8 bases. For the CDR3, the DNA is TGTGCCAGCATTATGACAGGGGACACTGAAGCTTTCTTT. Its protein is CASIMTGDTEAFF.